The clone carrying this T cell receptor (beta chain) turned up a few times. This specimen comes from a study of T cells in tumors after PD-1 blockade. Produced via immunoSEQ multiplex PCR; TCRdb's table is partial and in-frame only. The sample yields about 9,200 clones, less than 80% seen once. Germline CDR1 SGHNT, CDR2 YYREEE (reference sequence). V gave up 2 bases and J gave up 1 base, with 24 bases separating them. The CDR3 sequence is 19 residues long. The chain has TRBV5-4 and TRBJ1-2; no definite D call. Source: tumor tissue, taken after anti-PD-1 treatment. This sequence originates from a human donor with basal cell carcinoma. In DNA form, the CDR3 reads TGTGCCAGCAGCTTCGCCACGATTGTCTCGGATGACCTTAACTATGGCTACACCTTC. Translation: CASSFATIVSDDLNYGYTF.